A single sample is the source of the 8 T cell receptor beta chains below, sequenced in a study of CD4+ T cells in melanoma. Clones were read by immunoSEQ multiplex PCR, and TCRdb kept only the in-frame ones, dropping some. The sample consists of about 22,000 clones, over 75% of them appearing once. Sequenced material: cells from a culture (not recorded whether cultured in vitro). The receptor set was obtained from a human donor with melanoma.

For the CDR3, the DNA is TGCGCCAGCAGCTTGGGGTTTGAGGATGAGCAGTTCTTC. Its protein product is CASSLGFEDEQFF. The chain employs TRBV5-1 and TRBJ2-1; no clear D. Trimming took 0 bases from V and 8 from J, leaving 9 bases between them. Looked up from germline, CDR1 is SGHRS and CDR2 is YFSETQ. The CDR3 totals 13 residues.

The chain recombines TRBV19 with TRBJ2-2; D possibly corresponds to TRBD2 (5 bases). The CDR3 has 14 amino acids. With 2 bases removed from V and 6 bases from J, the gap between germline ends came to 10 bases. CDR1 is LNHDA and CDR2 is SQIVND in the germline V gene (reference sequence). CDR3 sequence (DNA): TGTGCCAGTAGTATAAGGAGGTGGGCCGGGGAGCTGTTTTTT. Translated: CASSIRRWAGELFF.

This chain joins TRBV4-1 and TRBJ1-1; a possible D gene is TRBD1 (6 bases). The V end was cut by 4 bases, the J end by 5 bases, with 14 bases between. This CDR3 has 14 residues. The germline V gene encodes CDR1 MGHRA and CDR2 YSYEKL. CDR3 residues: CASSRQQGWTEAFF. CDR3 nucleotides: TGCGCCAGCAGCCGTCAACAGGGATGGACTGAAGCTTTCTTT.

J is TRBJ2-7 and V is TRBV4-2, with a possible D match to TRBD2 (6 bases). The ends were cut back, 1 base at V and 4 bases at J, with 11 bases in the middle. CDR3 size: 14 residues. Germline lookup yields CDR1 LGHNA and CDR2 YNFKEQ. The CDR3 spells CASSQAWEAYEQYF. For the CDR3, the DNA is TGTGCCAGCAGCCAAGCCTGGGAGGCTTACGAGCAGTACTTC.

This CDR3 is CASSATVSGNTIYF. In DNA form, the CDR3 reads TGTGCCAGCAGTGCCACCGTCTCTGGAAACACCATATATTTT. V is TRBV27 and J is TRBJ1-3, with D hard to call. The CDR3 contains 14 residues. The germline V gene encodes CDR1 MNHEY and CDR2 SMNVEV (reference sequence). With 5 bases removed from V and 0 bases from J, the gap between germline ends came to 8 bases.

The chain combines TRBV7-2 with TRBJ2-3; D gene ambiguous. This CDR3 has 16 amino acids. V dropped 5 bases and J dropped 2 bases, with 17 bases sitting between them. Per the germline V gene, CDR1 is SGHTA and CDR2 is FQGNSA. The CDR3 DNA is TGTGCCAGCAGCCTACTGGGCCCTCTAGACACAGATACGCAGTATTTT. Encoded protein: CASSLLGPLDTDTQYF.

The chain is built from TRBV29-1 and TRBJ2-7; D is possibly TRBD1 or TRBD2 (5 bases each). CDR1 is SQVTM, CDR2 ANQGSEA, per germline. The CDR3 has 14 residues. Trimming left V 4 bases short and J 0 bases short, with 13 bases between. CDR3 residues: CSVAGARSSYEQYF. CDR3 coding DNA: TGCAGCGTTGCCGGGGCTCGGAGCTCCTACGAGCAGTACTTC.

This chain joins TRBV2 and TRBJ2-1; D gene unclear. The CDR3 is 14 residues long. Germline V CDR1 and CDR2: SNHLY, FYNNEI. The V end lost 6 bases, the J end lost 4 bases, and 13 bases lay between the germline ends. Written as DNA, the CDR3 is TGTGCCAGCAGGGCCCCTACAAGGTACAATGAGCAGTTCTTC. It codes for CASRAPTRYNEQFF.